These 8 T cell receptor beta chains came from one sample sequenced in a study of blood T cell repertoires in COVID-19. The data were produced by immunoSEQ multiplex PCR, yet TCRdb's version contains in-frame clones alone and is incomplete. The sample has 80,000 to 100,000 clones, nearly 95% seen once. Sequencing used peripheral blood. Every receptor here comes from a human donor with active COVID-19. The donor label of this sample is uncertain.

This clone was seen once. CDR3 in amino acids: CASRSQKGALGYTF. The CDR3 DNA follows: TGTGCCAGCAGATCCCAGAAGGGGGCGCTTGGCTACACCTTC. The chain combines TRBV5-6 with TRBJ1-2, with 7 bases fitting TRBD1. Germline CDR1 is SGHDT and CDR2 is YYEEEE. V trimming: 5 bases; J trimming: 7 bases; junction bases outside the gene matches: 11. This CDR3 is built from 14 residues.

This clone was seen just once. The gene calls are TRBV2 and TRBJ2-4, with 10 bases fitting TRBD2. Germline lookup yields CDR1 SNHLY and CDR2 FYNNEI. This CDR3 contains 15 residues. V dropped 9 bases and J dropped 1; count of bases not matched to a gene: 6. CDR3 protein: CARLLAGRAKNIQYF. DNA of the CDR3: TGTGCCAGGCTACTAGCGGGAAGGGCCAAAAACATTCAGTACTTC. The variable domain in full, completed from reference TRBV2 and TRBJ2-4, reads EPEVTQTPSHQVTQMGQEVILRCVPISNHLYFYWYRQILGQKVEFLVSFYNNEISEKSEIFDDQFSVERPDGSNFTLKIRSTKLEDSAMYFCARLLAGRAKNIQYFGAGTRLSVL.

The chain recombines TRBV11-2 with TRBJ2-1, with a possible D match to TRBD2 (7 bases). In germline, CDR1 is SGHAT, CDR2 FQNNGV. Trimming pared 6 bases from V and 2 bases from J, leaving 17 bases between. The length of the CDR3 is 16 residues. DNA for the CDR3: TGTGCCAGCAGTAGAGGGGGGGAGGGCCCCTACAATGAGCAGTTCTTC. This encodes CASSRGGEGPYNEQFF.

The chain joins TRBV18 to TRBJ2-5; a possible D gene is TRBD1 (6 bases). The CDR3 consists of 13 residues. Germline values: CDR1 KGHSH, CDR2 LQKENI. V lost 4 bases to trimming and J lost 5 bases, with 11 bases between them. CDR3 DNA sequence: TGTGCCAGCTCACTGGCTCAGGGGGAGACCCAGTACTTC. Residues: CASSLAQGETQYF.

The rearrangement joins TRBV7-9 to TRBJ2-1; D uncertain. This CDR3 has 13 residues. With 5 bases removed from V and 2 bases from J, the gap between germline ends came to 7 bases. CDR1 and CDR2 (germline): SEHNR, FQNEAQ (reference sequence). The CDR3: CASSADTYNEQFF. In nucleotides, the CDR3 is TGTGCCAGCAGCGCAGACACCTACAATGAGCAGTTCTTC.

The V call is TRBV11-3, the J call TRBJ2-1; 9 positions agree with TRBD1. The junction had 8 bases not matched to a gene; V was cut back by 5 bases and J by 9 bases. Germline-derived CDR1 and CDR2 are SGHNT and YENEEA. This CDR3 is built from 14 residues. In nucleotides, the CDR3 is TGTGCCAGCAGCCCATCGACAGGGGGGGGTGAGCAGTTCTTC. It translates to CASSPSTGGGEQFF.

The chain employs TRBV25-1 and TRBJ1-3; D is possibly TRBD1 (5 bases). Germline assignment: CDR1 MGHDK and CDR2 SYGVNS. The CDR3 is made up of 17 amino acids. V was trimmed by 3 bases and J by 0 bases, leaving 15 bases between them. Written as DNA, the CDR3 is TGTGCCAGCAGTGATTCTAACAGGCTGGTCTCTGGAAACACCATATATTTT. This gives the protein CASSDSNRLVSGNTIYF. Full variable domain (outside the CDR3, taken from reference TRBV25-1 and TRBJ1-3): EADIYQTPRYLVIGTGKKITLECSQTMGHDKMYWYQQDPGMELHLIHYSYGVNSTEKGDLSSESTVSRIRTEHFPLTLESARPSHTSQYLCASSDSNRLVSGNTIYFGEGSWLTVV.

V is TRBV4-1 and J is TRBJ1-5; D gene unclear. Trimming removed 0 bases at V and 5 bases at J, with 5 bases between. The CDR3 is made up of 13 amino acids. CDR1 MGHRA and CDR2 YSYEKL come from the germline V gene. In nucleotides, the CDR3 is TGCGCCAGCAGCCAAGATCATGATCAGCCCCAGCATTTT. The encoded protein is CASSQDHDQPQHF.